The entry below describes one T cell receptor (beta chain). Its antigen is not known. The entry originates in a study of CD8+CD57+ T cells in acquired aplastic anemia. TCR beta VDJ and CDR3 profiling used genomic DNA as template. One entry per CDR3 protein, called by TCRdb with MiXCR from the reads. The table lists 170,000 or so distinct CDR3 sequences, about 50% of them singletons, with about 30% in the top ten. General study points: Around 29 CD8+ CDR3 sequences were shared between patients and controls.

CD8+CD57+ cell expansion, shown by flow cytometry, had occurred in the patients selected for sequencing. Patients had undergone no therapy by the time their blood was sampled. The CDR3 contains 12 residues. Trimming pared 8 bases from V and 2 bases from J, leaving 10 bases between. Germline loops: CDR1 SNHLY, CDR2 FYNNEI. The chain links TRBV2 to TRBJ2-7; a weak D match, TRBD2 (5 bases). The sequence was collected from a human donor with aplastic anemia. Sequencing was carried out using sorted CD4+, CD8+, or CD8+CD57+ T cells (not recorded which) from PBMCs. The DNA for the CDR3 is TGTGCCAGCTTAGGGAGCGCCTACGAGCAGTACTTC. It is translated as CASLGSAYEQYF. The entire variable domain, with the rest obtained from reference TRBV2 and TRBJ2-7, is as follows: EPEVTQTPSHQVTQMGQEVILRCVPISNHLYFYWYRQILGQKVEFLVSFYNNEISEKSEIFDDQFSVERPDGSNFTLKIRSTKLEDSAMYFCASLGSAYEQYFGPGTRLTVT.